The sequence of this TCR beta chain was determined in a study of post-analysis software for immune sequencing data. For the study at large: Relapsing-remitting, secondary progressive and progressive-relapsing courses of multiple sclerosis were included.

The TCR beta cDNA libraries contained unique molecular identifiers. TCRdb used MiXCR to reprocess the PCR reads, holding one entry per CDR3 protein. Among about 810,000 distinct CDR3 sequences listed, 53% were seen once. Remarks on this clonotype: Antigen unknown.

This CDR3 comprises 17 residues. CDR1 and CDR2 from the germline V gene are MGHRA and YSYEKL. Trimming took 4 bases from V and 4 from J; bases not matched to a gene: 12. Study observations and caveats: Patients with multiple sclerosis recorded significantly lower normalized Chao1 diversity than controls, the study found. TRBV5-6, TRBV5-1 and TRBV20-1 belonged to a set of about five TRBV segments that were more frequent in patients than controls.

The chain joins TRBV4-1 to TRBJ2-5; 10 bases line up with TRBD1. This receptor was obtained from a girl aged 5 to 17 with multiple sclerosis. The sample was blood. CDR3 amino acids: CASSLLGGQGFGETQYF. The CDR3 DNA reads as TGCGCCAGCAGCCTTCTCGGGGGACAGGGGTTTGGAGAGACCCAGTACTTC.